Presented here are 32 T cell receptor beta chains from one specimen sequenced in a study of T-cell memory formation after mild COVID-19. TCRdb passed the 5' RACE reads through MiXCR, listing each CDR3 protein once. The table lists 210,000 or so distinct CDR3 sequences, roughly 10% of them singletons. Material: PBMCs or a T cell subset sorted from them (not recorded which). All receptors derive from a man aged 18-30 years who had mild COVID-19 (a few samples of this study predate the infection). Cell type and time point are not known.

V usage is TRBV29-1 and J usage is TRBJ2-3, with unresolved D. V was clipped by 4 bases and J by 0 bases, with 5 bases between them. CDR1 and CDR2 from the germline V gene are SQVTM and ANQGSEA. The CDR3 covers 12 residues. The CDR3 reads CSVGDSTDTQYF. Written as DNA, the CDR3 is TGCAGCGTTGGAGATAGCACAGATACGCAGTATTTT.

This clonotype was detected a few times. The chain is built from TRBV9 and TRBJ2-1; 7 bases align to TRBD1. Trimming at V came to 4 bases and at J to 9 bases, leaving 10 bases not matched to a gene. CDR3 size: 14 residues. Germline CDR1 is SGDLS and CDR2 is YYNGEE. The CDR3 region has the DNA TGTGCCAGCAGCACCAGGACAGGTACGGCTGAGCAGTTCTTC. It yields the protein CASSTRTGTAEQFF.

The rearrangement links TRBV6-6 to TRBJ1-6; D is uncertain. V was shortened by 1 base and J by 10 bases, with 2 bases between the two germline ends. CDR1 and CDR2 from the germline V gene are MNHNY and SVGAGI (reference sequence). CDR3 length equals 11 residues. DNA of the CDR3: TGTGCCAGCAGTTACTTCTCACCCCTCCACTTT. Translated, it gives CASSYFSPLHF.

In this sample, this clonotype turned up a few times. The CDR3 DNA is TGTGCCAGCACCCCTTGGGCATGGAGCCAAGAGACCCAGTACTTC. This codes for CASTPWAWSQETQYF. The chain carries TRBV12-3 or TRBV12-4 and TRBJ2-5; D is unresolved. With 7 bases removed from V and 1 base from J, the gap between germline ends came to 16 bases. This CDR3 has 15 amino acids.

The rearrangement uses TRBV4-1 and TRBJ1-5; tentatively, D is TRBD1 (5 bases). The ends were cut back, 0 bases at V and 3 bases at J, with 21 bases in the middle. Germline V lookup: CDR1 MGHRA, CDR2 YSYEKL. This CDR3 is 19 amino acids long. The CDR3: CASSQDPPSGELNNQPQHF. The CDR3 DNA reads as TGCGCCAGCAGCCAAGACCCTCCGTCGGGGGAACTAAACAATCAGCCCCAGCATTTT.

The J gene is TRBJ1-1, the V gene TRBV24-1; D is unresolved. Trimming stripped 10 bases from V and 1 base from J, with 12 bases between. This CDR3 has 13 amino acids. The germline V gene encodes CDR1 KGHDR and CDR2 SFDVKD. The CDR3 loop reads CATQGRRNTEAFF. Written as DNA, the CDR3 is TGTGCCACACAAGGGAGGCGGAACACTGAAGCTTTCTTT.

This clonotype was recorded a few times. V gene TRBV4-2 combines with J gene TRBJ1-1; D is unresolved. The length of the CDR3 is 17 residues. The V gene's germline CDR1 is LGHNA and CDR2 YNFKEQ. Between the trimmed V and J ends, which lost 0 bases and 0 bases, there was a span of 14 bases. CDR3 nucleotides: TGTGCCAGCAGCCAAGATCGTTCGGGTCTCATGAACACTGAAGCTTTCTTT. It codes for CASSQDRSGLMNTEAFF.

This clonotype was detected ten times or more. The J gene is TRBJ2-1, the V gene TRBV12-3 or TRBV12-4; D not resolved. V was trimmed by 3 bases and J by 7 bases, leaving 4 bases between them. CDR3 length: 11 residues. The CDR3 sequence: CASSLVNEQFF. As DNA, the CDR3 is TGTGCCAGCAGTTTGGTAAATGAGCAGTTCTTC.

This clonotype has only a few counts. This chain uses TRBV7-3 with TRBJ2-1, with 14 bases fitting TRBD2. CDR1 is SGHTA and CDR2 is FQGTGA in the germline V gene. There are 20 residues in the CDR3. Trimming at V came to 0 bases and at J to 1 base, leaving 8 bases not matched to a gene. CDR3 sequence reads: CASSLTGGLAGGRSYNEQFF. The CDR3, as DNA: TGTGCCAGCAGCTTAACAGGTGGACTAGCGGGGGGAAGATCCTACAATGAGCAGTTCTTC.

This clonotype was seen repeatedly, ten times or more. The chain uses TRBV7-2 and TRBJ2-7; 7 bases fit TRBD1. CDR3 size: 13 residues. V was clipped by 5 bases and J by 4 bases; unmatched bases: 5. Germline values: CDR1 SGHTA, CDR2 FQGNSA. CDR3 bases: TGTGCCAGCAGCCAGGGGGAAGGGTACGAGCAGTACGTC. Translated, it gives CASSQGEGYEQYV.

The V call is TRBV18, the J call TRBJ1-6; D not resolved. Germline V gene sequence: CDR1 KGHSH, CDR2 LQKENI. The CDR3 covers 14 residues. With 6 bases removed from V and 9 bases from J, the gap between germline ends came to 15 bases. CDR3 protein: CASSQSTQSSPLHF. CDR3 DNA: TGTGCCAGCTCGCAATCTACCCAATCTTCACCCCTCCACTTT.

This chain connects TRBV5-6 to TRBJ2-5, with unresolved D. Germline V lookup: CDR1 SGHDT, CDR2 YYEEEE. The V end lost 4 bases, the J end lost 4 bases, and 8 bases lay between the germline ends. There are 12 residues in the CDR3. For the CDR3, the DNA is TGTGCCAGCAGCGATCCGGGAGAGACCCAGTACTTC. Protein sequence: CASSDPGETQYF.

The chain links TRBV28 to TRBJ1-2, with TRBD1 as a possible D gene (6 bases). The CDR3 covers 12 residues. Germline CDR1 and CDR2: MDHEN and SYDVKM. V lost 7 bases and J 7 bases, leaving 13 bases between the germline ends. For the CDR3, the DNA is TGTGCCAGCACGACTACAGGGTTTGGCTACACCTTC. Translation gives CASTTTGFGYTF.

This clonotype was found a few times. V usage is TRBV6-1 and J usage is TRBJ1-2, with TRBD1 as a possible D gene (5 bases). Per the germline V gene, CDR1 is MNHNS and CDR2 is SASEGT. This CDR3 contains 14 residues. V was trimmed by 5 bases and J by 3 bases, leaving 13 bases between them. The CDR3 DNA sequence: TGTGCCAGCAGTCGGGGGGGAAGAGACTATGGCTACACCTTC. It is translated as CASSRGGRDYGYTF.

CDR3 loop: CAISEFQGATDTQYF. CDR3 DNA: TGTGCCATCAGTGAATTTCAGGGGGCGACAGATACGCAGTATTTT. The rearrangement uses TRBV10-3 and TRBJ2-3; 8 bases align to TRBD1. The CDR3 is 15 amino acids. Per germline, CDR1 ENHRY and CDR2 SYGVKD. With V trimmed by 3 bases and J by 3 bases, 5 bases remained unmatched.

To note about this clonotype: A much larger clone sits a single nucleotide away, making a read error possible. The genes are TRBV5-1 and TRBJ2-7; no definite D call. CDR3 size: 12 residues. Germline V lookup: CDR1 SGHRS, CDR2 YFSETQ. The ends were cut back, 2 bases at V and 6 bases at J, with 9 bases in the middle. The CDR3 DNA sequence: TGCGCCAGCAGCTTTTCTATCGCCGAGCAGTACTTC. This sequence encodes CASSFSIAEQYF.

The chain links TRBV28 to TRBJ2-7; 13 positions match TRBD2. V was pared by 7 bases and J by 6 bases, with 6 bases of the junction left unmatched. This CDR3 region has 14 residues. The germline CDR1 and CDR2 sequences are MDHEN and SYDVKM. CDR3 residues: CASIRTSGGFEQYV. The CDR3 coding sequence is TGTGCCAGCATTAGGACTAGCGGGGGTTTCGAGCAGTACGTC.

This clonotype was counted only a few times. The V and J genes are TRBV27 and TRBJ2-1; D possibly corresponds to TRBD1 (6 bases). CDR1 and CDR2 from the germline V gene are MNHEY and SMNVEV (reference sequence). This CDR3 is 15 amino acids long. Trimming left V 3 bases short and J 5 bases short, with 14 bases between. CDR3 bases: TGTGCCAGCAGTTTTGAAGGGGGTCAGGACAATGAGCAGTTCTTC. This codes for CASSFEGGQDNEQFF.

The genes are TRBV7-2 and TRBJ2-5; D may correspond to TRBD1 or TRBD2 (6 bases each). The V end lost 4 bases, the J end lost 7 bases, and 16 bases lay between the germline ends. Germline CDR1 is SGHTA and CDR2 is FQGNSA. CDR3 length: 14 residues. The CDR3 nucleotides read TGTGCCAGCAGCTCCCGGGGGCCGACTGGGACCCAGTACTTC. Residues: CASSSRGPTGTQYF. The complete variable domain, with remaining parts taken from reference TRBV7-2 and TRBJ2-5, reads GAGVSQSPSNKVTEKGKDVELRCDPISGHTALYWYRQSLGQGLEFLIYFQGNSAPDKSGLPSDRFSAERTGGSVSTLTIQRTQQEDSAVYLCASSSRGPTGTQYFGPGTRLLVL.

This clonotype was detected many times. The rearrangement joins TRBV6-5 to TRBJ1-5, with 8 positions matching TRBD1. The CDR3 runs to 13 residues. V trimming: 7 bases; J trimming: 5 bases; junction bases outside the gene matches: 4. Germline V CDR1 and CDR2: MNHEY, SVGAGI. The CDR3 DNA is TGTGCCAGCAAATCGACAGGGGATCAGCCCCAGCATTTT. Its translation: CASKSTGDQPQHF.

This clonotype was detected many times. The CDR3 protein is CASLSQAGGETGELFF. The CDR3 nucleotides are TGTGCCAGCTTGTCCCAGGCGGGGGGTGAAACCGGGGAGCTGTTTTTT. V usage is TRBV7-2 and J usage is TRBJ2-2; TRBD2 aligns across 8 bases. V trimming: 8 bases; J trimming: 5 bases; junction bases outside the gene matches: 13. There are 16 residues in the CDR3. Germline CDR1 and CDR2: SGHTA and FQGNSA.

The table lists this clonotype with a few counts. The chain recombines TRBV20-1 with TRBJ2-2; 8 bases are a match to TRBD2. The V and J ends lost 1 base and 1 base, in that order; junction bases with no gene match: 8. CDR3 size: 17 residues. CDR1 DFQATT and CDR2 SNEGSKA come from the germline V gene (reference sequence). The CDR3 DNA follows: TGCAGTGCTAGAGTCGGCTCGGGGGGGCTGAACACCGGGGAGCTGTTTTTT. This encodes CSARVGSGGLNTGELFF.

The V gene is TRBV5-4, the J gene TRBJ2-5; 7 bases line up with TRBD2. V lost 0 bases and J lost 4; bases outside the gene matches: 9. Germline assignment: CDR1 SGHNT and CDR2 YYREEE (reference sequence). This CDR3 has 16 residues. The CDR3 spells CASSLGSGVAGETQYF. The CDR3 nucleotides read TGTGCCAGCAGCTTGGGCTCCGGGGTAGCGGGAGAGACCCAGTACTTC.

The gene calls are TRBV11-2 and TRBJ2-5, with D perhaps given as TRBD1 or TRBD2 (6 bases each). Germline assignment: CDR1 SGHAT and CDR2 FQNNGV. V lost 5 bases, J lost 9 bases, and 22 bases lay in between. This CDR3 is 15 amino acids long. The CDR3 loop reads CASSALGRGLGAQYF. CDR3 nucleotides: TGTGCCAGCAGCGCCCTAGGTCGGGGGCTGGGGGCCCAGTACTTC. Supplemented by reference TRBV11-2 and TRBJ2-5, the full variable domain reads EAGVAQSPRYKIIEKRQSVAFWCNPISGHATLYWYQQILGQGPKLLIQFQNNGVVDDSQLPKDRFSAERLKGVDSTLKIQPAKLEDSAVYLCASSALGRGLGAQYFGPGTRLLVL.

This clonotype was detected only a few times. The rearrangement uses TRBV12-5 and TRBJ2-1, with 12 bases fitting TRBD2. The CDR3 sequence is 19 residues long. J was trimmed by 8 bases and V by 0 bases; bases with no gene match: 14. Germline-derived CDR1 and CDR2 are LGHNT and FRNRAP. CDR3 amino acids: CASGLVTRGLAGPRDEQFF. CDR3 sequence (DNA): TGTGCTAGTGGTTTGGTAACGAGAGGACTAGCGGGGCCGAGGGATGAGCAGTTCTTC.

In its sample, this clonotype was seen a few times. This chain joins TRBV9 and TRBJ1-2; TRBD1 is a possible D gene (6 bases). Germline V CDR1 and CDR2: SGDLS, YYNGEE. Between the trimmed V and J ends, which lost 5 bases and 5 bases, there was a span of 19 bases. The CDR3 consists of 15 residues. CDR3 region: CASSRRSGGDYGYTF. For the CDR3, the DNA is TGTGCCAGCAGTCGTAGGTCCGGGGGCGATTATGGCTACACCTTC.

The gene calls are TRBV20-1 and TRBJ1-4; 9 bases agree with TRBD1. After removal of 0 bases from V and 7 bases from J, the junction contained 3 bases not matched to a gene. Germline V gene lookup returns CDR1 DFQATT and CDR2 SNEGSKA (reference sequence). The CDR3 has 14 residues. Here the CDR3 reads CSARDTGGGEKLFF. DNA of the CDR3: TGCAGTGCTAGAGACACAGGGGGCGGTGAAAAACTGTTTTTT.

This clonotype turned up a few times. The V call is TRBV4-2, the J call TRBJ2-5; D ambiguous. Germline CDR1 LGHNA, CDR2 YNFKEQ. There are 16 residues in the CDR3. V shed 1 base and J shed 5 bases, with 17 bases lying between them. The CDR3 DNA is TGTGCCAGCAGCCAAGGAGGTTTAACGGTGGGGGAGACCCAGTACTTC. Its protein product is CASSQGGLTVGETQYF.

This clonotype was found many times. The chain employs TRBV20-1 and TRBJ2-2, with unresolved D. Germline V gives CDR1 DFQATT, CDR2 SNEGSKA (reference sequence). The germline V and J ends were trimmed by 3 bases and 1 base, with 15 bases remaining between them. The CDR3 has 16 amino acids. The CDR3 bases are TGCAGTGCTAGGCAGGCCGGTATGATGAACACCGGGGAGCTGTTTTTT. As protein: CSARQAGMMNTGELFF.

This clonotype has only a few counts. This chain joins TRBV7-2 and TRBJ1-6, with a possible D match to TRBD1 (6 bases). This CDR3 is built from 15 residues. Per germline, CDR1 SGHTA and CDR2 FQGNSA. V dropped 5 bases and J dropped 7 bases, with 15 bases sitting between them. The chain's CDR3 is CASSDQQGANSPLHF. As DNA, the CDR3 is TGTGCCAGCAGCGACCAACAGGGAGCCAATTCACCCCTCCACTTT.

A single count supports this clonotype. This rearrangement joins TRBV11-3 to TRBJ2-3; D may be TRBD1 (6 bases). The CDR3 spans 16 residues. V lost 5 bases to trimming and J lost 1 base, with 16 bases between them. Germline V gene data show CDR1 as SGHNT and CDR2 as YENEEA. The CDR3 region is CASSPGQGRGTDTQYF. The CDR3 DNA reads TGTGCCAGCAGCCCGGGGCAGGGGCGAGGCACAGATACGCAGTATTTT.

This clonotype was counted between two and nine times. The CDR3 spells CASSFSVPNREAGVNYEQYF. CDR3 DNA sequence: TGCGCCAGCAGCTTTTCCGTACCGAATCGTGAGGCAGGGGTAAACTACGAGCAGTACTTC. This chain links TRBV5-1 with TRBJ2-7, with a possible D match to TRBD1 (6 bases). Trimming cost V 2 bases and J 3 bases, with 30 bases left between them. CDR1 and CDR2 from the germline V gene are SGHRS and YFSETQ. The CDR3 has 20 residues.